This entry lists 25 T cell receptor beta chains sequenced from one sample in a study of CXCR3-negative and CXCR3-positive naive CD8 T cells. UMI-labeled TRB cDNA libraries were prepared by 5' RACE. Using the 5' RACE reads, TCRdb records one entry per CDR3 protein without DNA. Its table lists around 140,000 distinct CDR3 sequences. Sample: naive CXCR3- CD8+ T cells from blood. The subset denotes: CD45RO-CCR7+CD27+CD95- naive CD8+ T cells lacking CXCR3 (TNR3-). These receptors originate from a human donor in good health. Some clones in this sample may be carry-over from other donors' samples.

The chain couples TRBV9 to TRBJ2-1; the TRBD2 assignment by TCRdb is unverifiable without DNA. The CDR3 contains 13 residues. Germline CDR1 SGDLS, CDR2 YYNGEE. CDR3: CASSGLARNEQFF.

The chain has TRBV12-3 or TRBV12-4 and TRBJ2-7; TCRdb's D call of TRBD2 is untestable without DNA. This CDR3 contains 15 residues. CDR3 region: CASSQSSGSWNEQYF.

This sequence joins TRBV5-6 and TRBJ2-5; no DNA is available, so the TRBD2 call from TCRdb remains unchecked. The CDR3 extends over 14 amino acids. Germline CDR1 SGHDT, CDR2 YYEEEE. CDR3 sequence reads: CASSLGGWQETQYF.

This chain links TRBV10-1 with TRBJ2-7; TCRdb lists TRBD1, though no DNA is available to test this call. The CDR3 has 14 amino acids. In germline, CDR1 is WNHNN, CDR2 SYGVQD (reference sequence). The CDR3: CASRLGQHEAEQYF.

V gene TRBV4-1 combines with J gene TRBJ2-1; absent DNA, TCRdb's TRBD1 call cannot be checked. CDR3 length: 15 amino acids. The germline gives CDR1 MGHRA, CDR2 YSYEKL. CDR3 sequence: CASRSVGGLRNEQFF.

V gene TRBV4-3 combines with J gene TRBJ1-2; TCRdb reports TRBD1, a call that lacks DNA to check it against. The CDR3 length is 16 residues. Per germline, CDR1 LGHNA and CDR2 YSLEER. The CDR3 here is CASSQESGVYSYGYTF.

The CDR3 reads CASSPQRGVPEQFF. This chain uses TRBV12-3 or TRBV12-4 with TRBJ2-1; TCRdb picks TRBD1, but there is no DNA to check that call. CDR3 length equals 14 residues.

This chain joins TRBV12-3 or TRBV12-4 and TRBJ1-1; the TRBD1 assignment by TCRdb is unverifiable without DNA. The CDR3 extends over 13 amino acids. The CDR3 sequence is CASSAGANTEAFF.

This sequence joins TRBV29-1 and TRBJ2-7; the D gene TCRdb calls, TRBD2, cannot be checked with no DNA. The CDR3 runs 12 residues. Germline assignment: CDR1 SQVTM and CDR2 ANQGSEA. CDR3 residues: CSVGMAYYEQYF.

The chain recombines TRBV15 with TRBJ2-1. This CDR3 is 12 amino acids long. The V gene's germline CDR1 is LNHNV and CDR2 YYDKDF (reference sequence). This chain's CDR3 is CAAGDTGDEQFF. The variable domain in full, completed from reference TRBV15 and TRBJ2-1, reads DAMVIQNPRYQVTQFGKPVTLSCSQTLNHNVMYWYQQKSSQAPKLLFHYYDKDFNNEADTPDNFQSRRPNTSFCFLDIRSPGLGDTAMYLCAAGDTGDEQFFGPGTRLTVL.

The CDR3 loop reads CSVEGGGGVQETQYF. The chain uses TRBV29-1 and TRBJ2-5; without DNA, the TCRdb call of TRBD1 cannot be checked. CDR3 length: 15 residues. Germline loops: CDR1 SQVTM, CDR2 ANQGSEA.

This rearrangement joins TRBV6-5 to TRBJ2-7. The CDR3 is 13 amino acids. Germline V CDR1 and CDR2: MNHEY, SVGAGI. The CDR3 region is CASWNDGAYEQYF.

V gene TRBV29-1 combines with J gene TRBJ2-3; TCRdb gives TRBD1 as the D gene, but with no DNA this cannot be confirmed. The CDR3 length is 12 residues. CDR1 SQVTM and CDR2 ANQGSEA come from the germline V gene. CDR3 region: CSAPGATDTQYF.

The chain has TRBV19 and TRBJ2-7; TCRdb calls TRBD1, which cannot be checked without DNA. CDR3 length: 15 residues. The V gene's germline CDR1 is LNHDA and CDR2 SQIVND (reference sequence). This CDR3 reads CASSAGTGSSYEQYF.

This sequence joins TRBV12-3 or TRBV12-4 and TRBJ2-5. The CDR3 has 13 residues. The CDR3 here is CASSPLDQETQYF.

This chain connects TRBV14 to TRBJ2-4; the TCRdb call, TRBD1, lacks DNA for checking. Germline values: CDR1 SGHDN, CDR2 FVKESK. The CDR3 has 16 residues. CDR3 protein: CASSHATGVGKNIQYF.

The V and J genes are TRBV2 and TRBJ2-3; TCRdb's D call, TRBD2, is unchecked because there is no DNA. Germline CDR1 reads SNHLY; CDR2 reads FYNNEI. There are 15 residues in the CDR3. The CDR3 reads CASSDGLAGTDTQYF.

V usage is TRBV29-1 and J usage is TRBJ2-3; lacking DNA, the TRBD1 call made by TCRdb goes unchecked. Per germline, CDR1 SQVTM and CDR2 ANQGSEA. The CDR3 is 13 amino acids. The CDR3 region is CSVPGESTDTQYF.

The chain links TRBV20-1 to TRBJ2-7. The CDR3 is made up of 15 amino acids. The germline V gene has CDR1 DFQATT and CDR2 SNEGSKA (reference sequence). The CDR3: CSARVASRSLDEQYF.

The chain combines TRBV20-1 with TRBJ1-1; lacking DNA, the TRBD1 call made by TCRdb goes unchecked. Germline assignment: CDR1 DFQATT and CDR2 SNEGSKA (reference sequence). The CDR3 runs 14 residues. The CDR3 spells CSARDMMGGTEAFF.

V gene TRBV7-9 combines with J gene TRBJ2-2; with no DNA, the TCRdb D assignment of TRBD2 cannot be verified. This CDR3 is 15 amino acids long. Looked up from germline, CDR1 is SEHNR and CDR2 is FQNEAQ (reference sequence). The CDR3 loop is CASSSPGLAAGELFF. Looking up the rest from reference TRBV7-9 and TRBJ2-2 gives the full variable domain: DTGVSQNPRHKITKRGQNVTFRCDPISEHNRLYWYRQTLGQGPEFLTYFQNEAQLEKSRLLSDRFSAERPKGSFSTLEIQRTEQGDSAMYLCASSSPGLAAGELFFGEGSRLTVL.

The V gene is TRBV20-1, the J gene TRBJ2-7; TCRdb returns TRBD1, unconfirmable since there is no DNA. Per the germline V gene, CDR1 is DFQATT and CDR2 is SNEGSKA (reference sequence). The CDR3 runs to 15 residues. CDR3 sequence: CSARDLGTGYLEQYF.

This sequence joins TRBV2 and TRBJ2-7; TCRdb names TRBD2, which stays unverified in the absence of DNA. Germline CDR1 is SNHLY and CDR2 is FYNNEI. The CDR3 covers 16 residues. The CDR3 sequence is CASSEGGGVLGYEQYF.

The rearrangement links TRBV20-1 to TRBJ1-1. This CDR3 is 13 amino acids long. Germline V CDR1 and CDR2: DFQATT, SNEGSKA (reference sequence). Here the CDR3 reads CSARTLMNTEVFF.

The chain links TRBV28 to TRBJ1-3; checking the TCRdb D call of TRBD1 is not possible without DNA. This CDR3 is built from 14 residues. In germline, CDR1 is MDHEN, CDR2 SYDVKM. The CDR3 reads CASSPGQSGNTIYF.